The clone carrying this T cell receptor (beta chain) has only one observation. What it binds is not known. The same CDR3 also results from other DNA sequences found in this sample. Clones were sequenced by immunoSEQ multiplex PCR, and TCRdb holds only the in-frame ones, with some missing. Of under 400,000 clones listed, 87% are singletons. The treatment was: around 19 received Ad26.COV2.S at low or high dose, single or two shots; several received placebo; per-sample allocation not given. All samples were drawn on day 63, counting from the first vaccine or placebo injection. Whoever gave the sample was an adult aged 18-55 years in Boston. The vaccine delivered Wuhan-strain SARS-CoV-2 spike through an Ad26 vector. The data are from a study of Ad26.COV2.S vaccination and SARS-CoV-2 variants. On the study more broadly: Each vaccinee took Ad26.COV2.S intramuscularly, once or twice 56 days apart.

Findings of the study overall: Researchers cautioned that TCR breadth and depth analyses may have underestimated total T cell responses.

Losses at the gene ends were 0 bases for V and 4 bases for J; bases not matched to a gene: 2. The CDR3 is 14 residues long. Germline values: CDR1 SGDLS, CDR2 YYNGEE. This specimen was peripheral blood, taken in a trial of Ad26.COV2.S vaccine versus placebo. The rearrangement links TRBV9 to TRBJ2-3, with 7 bases that match TRBD2. The receptor was derived from a person between 18 and 60 years old who received the Ad26.COV2.S COVID-19 vaccine or a placebo. The CDR3 nucleotides read TGTGCCAGCAGCGTAGCGGGGGGTCCAGATACGCAGTATTTT. This sequence encodes CASSVAGGPDTQYF.